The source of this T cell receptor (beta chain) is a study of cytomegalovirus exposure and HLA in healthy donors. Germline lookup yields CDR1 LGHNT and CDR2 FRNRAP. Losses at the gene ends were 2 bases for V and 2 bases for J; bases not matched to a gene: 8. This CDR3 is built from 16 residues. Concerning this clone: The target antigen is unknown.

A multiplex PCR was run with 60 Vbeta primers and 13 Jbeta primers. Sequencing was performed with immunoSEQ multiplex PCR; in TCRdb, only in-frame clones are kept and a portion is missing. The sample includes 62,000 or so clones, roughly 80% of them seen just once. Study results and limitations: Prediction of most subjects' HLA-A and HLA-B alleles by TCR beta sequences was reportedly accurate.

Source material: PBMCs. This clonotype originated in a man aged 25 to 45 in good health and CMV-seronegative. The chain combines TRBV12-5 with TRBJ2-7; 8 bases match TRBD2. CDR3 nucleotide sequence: TGTGCTAGTGGTTTGTGGCTAGCGGGTCCTCCCTACGAGCAGTACTTC. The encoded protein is CASGLWLAGPPYEQYF.